Below are 28 T cell receptor beta chains sequenced from a single sample in a study of blood T cells in healthy people across ages. A second PCR of roughly 7 to 11 cycles used a sample-barcoded 5' primer and a J-beta primer mix. TCRdb fed the 5' RACE reads into MiXCR, producing one record per CDR3 protein. The table shows around 2 million distinct CDR3 sequences, with 30% to 40% occurring only once. The sample was blood. Source of these receptors: a human donor in good health.

The chain links TRBV20-1 to TRBJ2-3, with 7 positions matching TRBD2. J gave up 5 bases and V 3 bases, and 8 bases lay outside the gene matches. The CDR3 consists of 14 residues. Germline V CDR1 and CDR2: DFQATT, SNEGSKA (reference sequence). CDR3 nucleotide sequence: TGCAGTGCTAGGGCGGGGGTACGGGGAGATACGCAGTATTTT. Protein: CSARAGVRGDTQYF.

The chain couples TRBV12-3 or TRBV12-4 to TRBJ1-6; 7 positions match TRBD1. V shed 6 bases, J shed 6 bases, and the junction held 5 bases outside the gene matches. CDR3 size: 14 residues. CDR3 bases: TGTGCCAGCAGCGCGACAGGGATTAATTCACCCCTCCACTTT. It is translated as CASSATGINSPLHF.

V usage is TRBV12-3 or TRBV12-4 and J usage is TRBJ1-1, with 7 nucleotides matching TRBD1. The CDR3 sequence is 15 residues long. The junction had 7 bases not matched to a gene; V was cut back by 5 bases and J by 1 base. The CDR3 loop reads CASSRDSRPNTEAFF. The CDR3, as DNA: TGTGCCAGCAGTCGGGACAGTCGCCCGAACACTGAAGCTTTCTTT.

This sequence joins TRBV20-1 and TRBJ1-2; perhaps TRBD1 as D (5 bases). V was shortened by 7 bases and J by 1 base, with 16 bases between the two germline ends. CDR3 length equals 14 residues. Germline CDR1 is DFQATT and CDR2 is SNEGSKA (reference sequence). CDR3 region: CSVLPGRSNYGYTF. The CDR3, as DNA: TGCAGTGTTTTACCGGGACGGAGTAACTATGGCTACACCTTC.

The CDR3 sequence is CASSLVGGTGRRPQHF. Here the CDR3 DNA reads TGTGCCAGCAGCTTAGTAGGGGGGACAGGGCGAAGGCCCCAGCATTTT. The chain recombines TRBV7-2 with TRBJ1-5, with TRBD1 matching over 9 bases. The CDR3 runs 16 residues. The trim removed 1 base at V and 9 bases at J, leaving 10 bases unmatched. Germline CDR1 reads SGHTA; CDR2 reads FQGNSA.

The genes are TRBV10-3 and TRBJ1-2; no clear D. There are 15 residues in the CDR3. Trimming pared 3 bases from V and 6 bases from J, leaving 17 bases between. Germline CDR1 ENHRY, CDR2 SYGVKD. The CDR3 coding sequence is TGTGCCATCAGTGAATTTCTTGAGGATCCCCATGGCTACACCTTC. Translated, it gives CAISEFLEDPHGYTF.

The CDR3 nucleotides read TGTGCCATCAGTGCTAGCGCGGAAAGTTTCAATCAGCCCCAGCATTTT. Amino acid sequence: CAISASAESFNQPQHF. The genes are TRBV10-3 and TRBJ1-5, with D unresolved. CDR1 is ENHRY and CDR2 is SYGVKD in the germline V gene. Trimming shortened V by 4 bases and J by 3 bases, and 16 bases separated the two germline ends. The CDR3 extends over 16 amino acids.

This clonotype was seen only a few times. The chain combines TRBV10-3 with TRBJ1-6, with D possibly being TRBD1 (6 bases). Trimming left V 0 bases short and J 9 bases short, with 15 bases between. CDR3 length: 16 amino acids. The V gene's germline CDR1 is ENHRY and CDR2 SYGVKD. CDR3 bases: TGTGCCATCAGTGAGTCGAAGCCGGGGGCGGGTTCACCCCTCCACTTT. Residues: CAISESKPGAGSPLHF.

The rearrangement links TRBV27 to TRBJ1-1, with 8 bases that match TRBD1. The CDR3 is 13 residues long. V trimming: 6 bases; J trimming: 3 bases; junction bases outside the gene matches: 3. Germline CDR1 and CDR2: MNHEY and SMNVEV (reference sequence). The CDR3 loop reads CASRPDRDTEAFF. The CDR3 coding sequence is TGTGCCAGCAGACCGGACAGGGACACTGAAGCTTTCTTT.

The chain couples TRBV5-1 to TRBJ2-7; D tentatively reads TRBD1 or TRBD2 (6 bases each). The length of the CDR3 is 13 residues. The ends were cut back, 4 bases at V and 7 bases at J, with 15 bases in the middle. Germline CDR1 is SGHRS and CDR2 is YFSETQ. CDR3 DNA sequence: TGCGCCAGCAGCAACCGGACAGCGGGTGAGCAGTACTTC. Translated: CASSNRTAGEQYF.

The gene calls are TRBV5-1 and TRBJ2-1, with D possibly being TRBD2 (6 bases). Trimming cost V 0 bases and J 6 bases, with 13 bases left between them. This CDR3 is built from 15 residues. Germline V lookup: CDR1 SGHRS, CDR2 YFSETQ. The DNA of the CDR3 is TGCGCCAGCAGCTTGGCTAGGGGACTCCCCAATGAGCAGTTCTTC. Protein product: CASSLARGLPNEQFF.

The chain carries TRBV12-3 or TRBV12-4 and TRBJ1-6; D possibly corresponds to TRBD1 (6 bases). The CDR3 sequence is 13 residues long. V was cut by 5 bases and J by 8 bases, with 10 bases left in between. CDR3 loop: CASSEQGDSPLHF. As DNA, the CDR3 is TGTGCCAGCAGTGAACAGGGCGATTCACCCCTCCACTTT.

The chain combines TRBV20-1 with TRBJ2-1; D is undetermined. The CDR3 is made up of 11 amino acids. The V and J ends lost 2 bases and 6 bases respectively, with 5 bases between them. Looked up from germline, CDR1 is DFQATT and CDR2 is SNEGSKA (reference sequence). The CDR3 sequence is CSARRVNEQFF. In DNA form, the CDR3 reads TGCAGTGCTAGAAGGGTCAATGAGCAGTTCTTC.

With respect to this clonotype: Since the CDR3 does not end with the conserved phenylalanine or tryptophan, this likely comes from a read error. The chain employs TRBV20-1 and TRBJ1-2; unclear D gene. V was shortened by 3 bases and J by 8 bases, with 19 bases between the two germline ends. Germline V gene lookup returns CDR1 DFQATT and CDR2 SNEGSKA (reference sequence). The CDR3 totals 14 residues. Written as DNA, the CDR3 is TGCAGTGCTAGTGACTTTAGGCTGGGAGGAGGCTACACCTTA. Translated, it gives CSASDFRLGGGYTL.

This clonotype was seen a few times. V usage is TRBV15 and J usage is TRBJ2-7; 8 nucleotides agree with TRBD1. The germline V gene encodes CDR1 LNHNV and CDR2 YYDKDF (reference sequence). The junction had 13 bases not matched to a gene; V was cut back by 3 bases and J by 3 bases. The length of the CDR3 is 17 residues. This CDR3 is CATSSPTGPGGLYEQYF. Here the CDR3 DNA reads TGTGCCACCAGCAGTCCCACCGGGCCAGGGGGCCTCTACGAGCAGTACTTC.

This clonotype was found a few times. V and J are TRBV5-1 and TRBJ1-1, with D possibly TRBD1 on 6 matching bases. The CDR3 is 14 residues long. CDR1 and CDR2 from the germline V gene are SGHRS and YFSETQ. V shed 0 bases and J shed 4 bases, with 10 bases lying between them. The CDR3 is CASSLGQVGTEAFF. CDR3 sequence (DNA): TGCGCCAGCAGCTTGGGACAGGTTGGCACTGAAGCTTTCTTT. Full variable domain (remainder filled in from reference TRBV5-1 and TRBJ1-1): KAGVTQTPRYLIKTRGQQVTLSCSPISGHRSVSWYQQTPGQGLQFLFEYFSETQRNKGNFPGRFSGRQFSNSRSEMNVSTLELGDSALYLCASSLGQVGTEAFFGQGTRLTVV.

This clonotype was observed a few times. J is TRBJ2-5 and V is TRBV7-8, with 8 bases fitting TRBD2. The germline V gene has CDR1 SGHVS and CDR2 FQNEAQ. This CDR3 region has 13 residues. The J segment lost 4 bases and the V segment lost 6 bases, leaving 4 bases of the junction unmatched. CDR3 coding DNA: TGTGCCAGCAGTACCCGGGGGGGAGAGACCCAGTACTTC. This codes for CASSTRGGETQYF.

This clonotype was seen only a few times. Written as DNA, the CDR3 is TGCGCCAGCAGCCAAATGAAGACTAGCGGGGCCCAAGAGACCCAGTACTTC. Translation gives CASSQMKTSGAQETQYF. V is TRBV4-3 and J is TRBJ2-5; 11 nucleotides agree with TRBD2. The CDR3 spans 17 residues. Trimming took 2 bases from V and 1 from J; bases not matched to a gene: 6. Per the germline V gene, CDR1 is LGHNA and CDR2 is YSLEER.

The rearrangement joins TRBV5-1 to TRBJ2-4; D gene uncertain. The J call may be mistaken, given a closer DNA end match to TRBJ2-7. In germline, CDR1 is SGHRS, CDR2 YFSETQ. This CDR3 region has 13 residues. Here the CDR3 reads CASSFTIAYEQYF. In DNA, the CDR3 is TGCGCCAGCAGCTTCACTATCGCCTACGAGCAGTACTTC.

This chain connects TRBV13 to TRBJ2-1; D could derive from TRBD1 or TRBD2 (6 bases each). V was shortened by 4 bases and J by 3 bases, with 13 bases between the two germline ends. This CDR3 is 15 amino acids long. CDR1 and CDR2 (germline): PRHDT, FYEKMQ (reference sequence). The CDR3 reads CASSYGGLRYNEQFF. The CDR3 DNA reads TGTGCCAGCAGCTACGGGGGCCTCCGCTACAATGAGCAGTTCTTC.

This rearrangement joins TRBV5-4 to TRBJ1-2, with a weak D call TRBD1 (6 bases). V lost 2 bases and J lost 12, with 17 bases in between. Per germline, CDR1 SGHNT and CDR2 YYREEE (reference sequence). The length of the CDR3 is 13 residues. CDR3 DNA: TGTGCCAGCAGCTTACAGGGAGCTGGCGGCCACACCTTC. The encoded protein is CASSLQGAGGHTF. Drawing the rest from reference TRBV5-4 and TRBJ1-2, the complete variable domain is ETGVTQSPTHLIKTRGQQVTLRCSSQSGHNTVSWYQQALGQGPQFIFQYYREEENGRGNFPPRFSGLQFPNYSSELNVNALELDDSALYLCASSLQGAGGHTFGSGTRLTVV.

The chain links TRBV5-1 to TRBJ2-6; TRBD2 is a possible D gene (6 bases). The CDR3 is made up of 19 amino acids. V shed 4 bases and J shed 0 bases, with 20 bases lying between them. Germline V CDR1 and CDR2: SGHRS, YFSETQ. For the CDR3, the DNA is TGCGCCAGCAGCACTTTGGGACGGGGGAAGTTCTCTGGGGCCAACGTCCTGACTTTC. It codes for CASSTLGRGKFSGANVLTF.

This clonotype was seen a handful of times. The chain joins TRBV25-1 to TRBJ2-1, with TRBD2 identical over 11 bases. The length of the CDR3 is 16 residues. V gave up 0 bases and J gave up 8 bases; unmatched junction bases: 6. CDR1 is MGHDK and CDR2 is SYGVNS in the germline V gene. This chain's CDR3 is CASSEYFVTSGDEQFF. Written as DNA, the CDR3 is TGTGCCAGCAGTGAATATTTTGTGACTAGCGGGGATGAGCAGTTCTTC.

The chain joins TRBV29-1 to TRBJ2-3, with D unresolved. Germline V gene data show CDR1 as SQVTM and CDR2 as ANQGSEA. Deletions cut 0 bases from V and 2 bases from J, with 24 bases between. The length of the CDR3 is 19 residues. CDR3 region: CSVEDRQGLGKNPTDTQYF. CDR3 coding DNA: TGCAGCGTTGAAGATCGTCAAGGATTGGGTAAAAACCCCACAGATACGCAGTATTTT.

The chain has TRBV9 and TRBJ2-5; TRBD2 aligns across 10 bases. The V gene end was trimmed by 3 bases and the J gene end by 1 base; junction bases not matched to a gene: 3. The CDR3 runs to 15 residues. The germline V gene has CDR1 SGDLS and CDR2 YYNGEE. CDR3 in DNA: TGTGCCAGCAGCGGTACTAGCGGGGTCCAAGAGACCCAGTACTTC. Its translation is CASSGTSGVQETQYF.

This clonotype was seen just once. CDR3 protein: CASSPLGISSYEQYF. CDR3 nucleotides: TGTGCCAGCTCACCGCTCGGCATCAGCTCCTACGAGCAGTACTTC. The rearrangement links TRBV18 to TRBJ2-7, with D uncertain. Germline-derived CDR1 and CDR2 are KGHSH and LQKENI. V was shortened by 3 bases and J by 0 bases, with 12 bases between the two germline ends. This CDR3 contains 15 residues.

The V gene is TRBV20-1, the J gene TRBJ2-7; D may correspond to TRBD1 or TRBD2 (5 bases each). CDR3 length equals 15 residues. Trimming took off 2 bases at V and 6 bases at J, with 20 bases between the two ends. Germline CDR1 DFQATT, CDR2 SNEGSKA (reference sequence). The DNA for the CDR3 is TGCAGTGCTAGACTCCCGCCGGACGGGGCGGGCGAGCAGTACTTC. Translating gives CSARLPPDGAGEQYF.

The J gene is TRBJ2-5, the V gene TRBV14, with a possible D match to TRBD1 (6 bases). V lost 1 base, J lost 5 bases, and 20 bases lay in between. The CDR3 spans 17 residues. Germline V gene sequence: CDR1 SGHDN, CDR2 FVKESK. This chain's CDR3 is CASSQAGPGQSLETQYF. The CDR3 coding sequence is TGTGCCAGCAGCCAAGCGGGTCCGGGACAAAGTTTGGAGACCCAGTACTTC.